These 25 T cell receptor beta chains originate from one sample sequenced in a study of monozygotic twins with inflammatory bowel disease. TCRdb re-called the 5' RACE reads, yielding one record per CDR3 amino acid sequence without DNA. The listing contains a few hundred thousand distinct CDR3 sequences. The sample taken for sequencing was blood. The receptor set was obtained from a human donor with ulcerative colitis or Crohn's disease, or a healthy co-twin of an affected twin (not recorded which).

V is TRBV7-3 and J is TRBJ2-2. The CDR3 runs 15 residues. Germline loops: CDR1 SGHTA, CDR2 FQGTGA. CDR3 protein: CASSFQRTNTGELFF.

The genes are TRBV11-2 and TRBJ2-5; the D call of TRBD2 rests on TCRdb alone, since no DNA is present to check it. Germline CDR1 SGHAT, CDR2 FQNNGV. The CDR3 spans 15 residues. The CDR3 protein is CASSSGADGGETQYF.

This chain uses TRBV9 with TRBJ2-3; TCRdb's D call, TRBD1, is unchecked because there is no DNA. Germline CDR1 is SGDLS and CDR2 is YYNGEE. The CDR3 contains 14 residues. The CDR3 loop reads CASSVETGSNTQYF.

Here the CDR3 reads CASSQDLPGLVEQFF. The V call is TRBV3-1, the J call TRBJ2-1; absent DNA, TCRdb's TRBD2 call cannot be checked. CDR1 is LGHDT, CDR2 YNNKEL, per germline (reference sequence). CDR3 length: 15 residues.

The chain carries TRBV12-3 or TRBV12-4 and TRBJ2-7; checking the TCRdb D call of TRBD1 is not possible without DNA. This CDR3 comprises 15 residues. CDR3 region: CASSGQDYSSYEQYF.

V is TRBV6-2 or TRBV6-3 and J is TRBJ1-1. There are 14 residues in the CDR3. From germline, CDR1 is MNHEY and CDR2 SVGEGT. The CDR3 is CASSYNGMNTEAFF.

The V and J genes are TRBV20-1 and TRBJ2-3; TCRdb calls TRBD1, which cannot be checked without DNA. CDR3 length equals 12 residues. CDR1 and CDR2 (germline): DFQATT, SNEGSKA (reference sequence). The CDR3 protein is CSAPPGTDTQYF.

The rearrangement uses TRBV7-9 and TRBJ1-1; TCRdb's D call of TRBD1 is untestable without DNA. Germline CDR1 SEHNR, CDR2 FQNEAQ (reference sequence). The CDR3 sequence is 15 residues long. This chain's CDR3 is CASSPDRGQVAEAFF.

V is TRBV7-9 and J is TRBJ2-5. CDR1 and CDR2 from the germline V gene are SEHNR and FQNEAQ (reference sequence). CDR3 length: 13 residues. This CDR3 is CASSLLALETQYF.

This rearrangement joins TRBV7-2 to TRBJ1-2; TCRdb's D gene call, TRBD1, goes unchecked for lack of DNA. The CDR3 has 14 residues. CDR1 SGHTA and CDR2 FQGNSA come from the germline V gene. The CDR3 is CASSVSTGEVGYTF.

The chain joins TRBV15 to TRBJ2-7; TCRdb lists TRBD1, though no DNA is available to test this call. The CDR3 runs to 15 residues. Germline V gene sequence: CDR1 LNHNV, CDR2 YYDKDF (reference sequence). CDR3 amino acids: CATSRDSRADNEQYF.

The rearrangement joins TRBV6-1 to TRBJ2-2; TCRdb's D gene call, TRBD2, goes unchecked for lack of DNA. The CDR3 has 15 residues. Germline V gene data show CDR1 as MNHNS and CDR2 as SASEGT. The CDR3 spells CASSLGRRNTGELFF.

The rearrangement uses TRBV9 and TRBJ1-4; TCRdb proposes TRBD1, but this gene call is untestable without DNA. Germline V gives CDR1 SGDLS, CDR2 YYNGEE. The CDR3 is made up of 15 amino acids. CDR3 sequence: CASSVDGQGGEKLFF. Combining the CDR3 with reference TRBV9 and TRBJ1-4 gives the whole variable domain DSGVTQTPKHLITATGQRVTLRCSPRSGDLSVYWYQQSLDQGLQFLIQYYNGEERAKGNILERFSAQQFPDLHSELNLSSLELGDSALYFCASSVDGQGGEKLFFGSGTQLSVL.

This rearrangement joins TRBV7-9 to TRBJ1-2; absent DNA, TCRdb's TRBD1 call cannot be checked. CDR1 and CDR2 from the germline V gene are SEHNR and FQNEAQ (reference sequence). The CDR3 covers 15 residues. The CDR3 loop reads CASSLAGRGLDGYTF.

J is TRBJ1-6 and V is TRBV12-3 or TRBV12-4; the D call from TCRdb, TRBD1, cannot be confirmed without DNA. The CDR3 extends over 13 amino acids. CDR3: CASSPGGSSPLHF.

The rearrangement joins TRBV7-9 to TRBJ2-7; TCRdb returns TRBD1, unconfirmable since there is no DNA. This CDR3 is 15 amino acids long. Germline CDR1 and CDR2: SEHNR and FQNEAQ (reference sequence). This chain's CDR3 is CASSPVRGTTYEQYF.

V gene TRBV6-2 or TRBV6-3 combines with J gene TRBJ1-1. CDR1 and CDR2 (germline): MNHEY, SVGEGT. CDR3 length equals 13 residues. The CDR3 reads CASSYYGNTEAFF.

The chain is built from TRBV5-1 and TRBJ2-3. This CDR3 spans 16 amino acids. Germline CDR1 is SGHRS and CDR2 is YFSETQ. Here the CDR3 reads CASSSNRRASTDTQYF.

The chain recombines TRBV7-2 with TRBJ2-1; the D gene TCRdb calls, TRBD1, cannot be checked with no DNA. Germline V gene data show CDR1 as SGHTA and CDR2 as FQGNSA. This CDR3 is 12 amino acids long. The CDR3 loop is CASSPRGLGQFF.

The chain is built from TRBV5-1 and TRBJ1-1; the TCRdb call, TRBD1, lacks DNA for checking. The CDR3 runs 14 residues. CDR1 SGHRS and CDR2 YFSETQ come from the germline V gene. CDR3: CASSRDSGYAEAFF.

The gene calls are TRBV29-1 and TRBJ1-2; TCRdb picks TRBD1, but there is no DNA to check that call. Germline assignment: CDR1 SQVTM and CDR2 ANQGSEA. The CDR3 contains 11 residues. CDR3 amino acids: CSADRRGENTF.

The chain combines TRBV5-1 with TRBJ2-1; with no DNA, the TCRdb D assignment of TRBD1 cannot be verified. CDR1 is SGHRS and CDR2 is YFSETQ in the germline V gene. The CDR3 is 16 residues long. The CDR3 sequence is CASSSYRDRVDNEQFF. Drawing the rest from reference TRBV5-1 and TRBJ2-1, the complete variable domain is KAGVTQTPRYLIKTRGQQVTLSCSPISGHRSVSWYQQTPGQGLQFLFEYFSETQRNKGNFPGRFSGRQFSNSRSEMNVSTLELGDSALYLCASSSYRDRVDNEQFFGPGTRLTVL.

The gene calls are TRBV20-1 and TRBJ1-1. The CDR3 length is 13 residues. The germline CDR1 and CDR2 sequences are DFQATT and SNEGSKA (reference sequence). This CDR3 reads CSARTVENTEAFF.

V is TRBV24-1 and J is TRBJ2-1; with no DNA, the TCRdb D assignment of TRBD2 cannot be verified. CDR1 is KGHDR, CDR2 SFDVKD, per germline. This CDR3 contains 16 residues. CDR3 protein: CATSDPRGGRRDEQFF.

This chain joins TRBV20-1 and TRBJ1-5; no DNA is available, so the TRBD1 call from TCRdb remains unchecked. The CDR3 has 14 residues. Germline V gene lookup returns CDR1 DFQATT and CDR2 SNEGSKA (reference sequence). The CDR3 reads CSALGQFSNQPQHF.